This record concerns one T cell receptor (beta chain) sequence. Its cognate antigen is unknown. The length of the CDR3 is 15 residues. With 5 bases removed from V and 2 bases from J, the gap between germline ends came to 13 bases. Germline CDR1 reads MDHEN; CDR2 reads SYDVKM. Clones were sequenced by immunoSEQ multiplex PCR, and TCRdb holds only the in-frame ones, with some missing. The sample yields roughly 130,000 clones, approximately 90% seen once. The sample comes from a study of T cell responses to AZD1222 COVID-19 vaccine. Points from the study as a whole: At baseline, seropositivity was found in only 5 to 7 AZD1222 recipients.

Specimen: peripheral blood, collected on day 0 of AZD1222 vaccination. This TCR derives from an adult in good health. The chain carries TRBV28 and TRBJ2-4, with D possibly TRBD2 on 7 matching bases. This chain's CDR3 is CASSPRGASKNIQYF. In DNA, the CDR3 is TGTGCCAGCAGTCCACGGGGGGCATCCAAAAACATTCAGTACTTC.